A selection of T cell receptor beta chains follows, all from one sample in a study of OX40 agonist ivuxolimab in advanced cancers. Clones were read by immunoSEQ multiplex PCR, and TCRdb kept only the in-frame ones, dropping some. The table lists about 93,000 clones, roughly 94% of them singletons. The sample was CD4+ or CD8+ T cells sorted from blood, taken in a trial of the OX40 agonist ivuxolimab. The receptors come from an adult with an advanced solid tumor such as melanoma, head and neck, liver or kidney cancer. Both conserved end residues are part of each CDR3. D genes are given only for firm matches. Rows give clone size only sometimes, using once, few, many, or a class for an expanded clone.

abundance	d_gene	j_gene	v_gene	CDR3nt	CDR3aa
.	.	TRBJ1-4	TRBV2	TGTGCCACCCACCCGGGGGCGCCGGGGGAAAAACTGTTTTTT	CATHPGAPGEKLFF
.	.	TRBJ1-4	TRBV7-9	TGTGCCAGCAGCTTATTAAGTGAAAAACTGTTTTTT	CASSLLSEKLFF
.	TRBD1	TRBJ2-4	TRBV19	TGTGCCAGTAGCCCGGGACAGGGGGCCTTTCAGTACTTC	CASSPGQGAFQYF
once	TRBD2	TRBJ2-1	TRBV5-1	TGCGCCAGCAGCCCACTAGGCAGGCGTGGGACTAGCGGGAGTAGGGCCAATGAGCAGTTCTTC	CASSPLGRRGTSGSRANEQFF
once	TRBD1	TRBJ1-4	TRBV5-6	TGTGCCAGCAGATTACCGGGACAGGGTGGTGAAAAACTGTTTTTT	CASRLPGQGGEKLFF
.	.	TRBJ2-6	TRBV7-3	TGTGCCAGCAGCCCCAACCCTCTACAGGGAGACTCTGGGGCCAACGTCCTGACTTTC	CASSPNPLQGDSGANVLTF
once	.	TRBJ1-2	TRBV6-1	TGTGCCAGCAGTGAGGGTGGCACCTCTAACTATGGCTACACCTTC	CASSEGGTSNYGYTF
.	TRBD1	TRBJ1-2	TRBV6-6	TGTGCCAGCAGTCCAGGACAGGGTGTGCTGTCCTATGGCTACACCTTC	CASSPGQGVLSYGYTF
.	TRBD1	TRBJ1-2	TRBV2	TGTGCCAGCAGTGCCGGACAGGGGTTAGGCTACACCTTC	CASSAGQGLGYTF
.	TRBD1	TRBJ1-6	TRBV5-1	TGCGCCAGCAGCTTGGACACAGGGGATAATTCACCCCTCCACTTT	CASSLDTGDNSPLHF
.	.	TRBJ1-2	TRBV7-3	TGTGCCAGCAGCTTAGCTCCGGGGGGAGGCTACACCTTC	CASSLAPGGGYTF
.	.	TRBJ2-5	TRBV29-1	TGCAGCGTTGTAGGGGGGGAGGAGACCCAGTACTTC	CSVVGGEETQYF
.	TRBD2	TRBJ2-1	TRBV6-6	TGTGCCAGCAGTACCCTTAGCGGGAGGGCCGAAAGTGAGCAGTTCTTC	CASSTLSGRAESEQFF
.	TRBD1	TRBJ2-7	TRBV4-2	TGTGCCAGCAGCATCTCGGACAGGGGGAGAAACGAGCAGTACTTC	CASSISDRGRNEQYF
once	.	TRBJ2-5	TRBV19	TGTGCCAGTAGTAGGGGTATGGGGCAAGAGACCCAGTACTTC	CASSRGMGQETQYF
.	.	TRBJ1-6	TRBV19	TGTGCCAGTAGTGACAGGACTGGGAATTCACCCCTCCACTTT	CASSDRTGNSPLHF
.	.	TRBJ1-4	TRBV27	TGTGCCAGCAGTTTACTCCCCGGGATTGGGGAAAAACTGTTTTTT	CASSLLPGIGEKLFF
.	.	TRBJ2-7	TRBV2	TGTGCCAGCAGTGCGCTGGGGACACCAACCTACGAGCAGTACTTC	CASSALGTPTYEQYF
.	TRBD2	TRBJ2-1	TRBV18	TGTGCCAGCTCGGCTAGCGGGAATGAGCAGTTCTTC	CASSASGNEQFF
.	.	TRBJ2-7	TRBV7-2	TGTGCCAGCAGCCTAGACAGGAGCAGCTCCTACGAGCAGTACTTC	CASSLDRSSSYEQYF
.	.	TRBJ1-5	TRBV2	TGTGCCAGCAGAGGAAGTGTGGGCAATCAGCCCCAGCATTTT	CASRGSVGNQPQHF
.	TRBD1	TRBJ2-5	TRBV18	TGTGCCAGCTCACCACTCCGGACAGGGCTAGGAGAGACCCAGTACTTC	CASSPLRTGLGETQYF
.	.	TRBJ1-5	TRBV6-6	TGTGCCAGCACGGAACTCAGGGGAAGGCAGCCCCAGCATTTT	CASTELRGRQPQHF
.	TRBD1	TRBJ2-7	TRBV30	TGTGCCTGGAGTCCGGACAGGGAGGTCGAGCAGTACTTC	CAWSPDREVEQYF
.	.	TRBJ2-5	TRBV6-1	TGTGCCAGCCTCTCTAGCGAGGCCCAAGAGACCCAGTACTTC	CASLSSEAQETQYF
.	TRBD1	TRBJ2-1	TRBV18	TGTGCCAGCTCACCACCCCGGGACAGCCACAATGAGCAGTTCTTC	CASSPPRDSHNEQFF
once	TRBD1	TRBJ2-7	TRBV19	TGTGCCAGTAGTATCTCCGGGACAGATACCTACGAGCAGTACTTC	CASSISGTDTYEQYF
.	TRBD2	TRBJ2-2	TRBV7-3	TGTGCCAGCAGTCCTGGACTAGCGGGAAACACCGGGGAGCTGTTTTTT	CASSPGLAGNTGELFF
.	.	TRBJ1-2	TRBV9	TGTGCCAGCAGCGCAACTCCAAGGAGTGATGAGGGCTACACCTTC	CASSATPRSDEGYTF
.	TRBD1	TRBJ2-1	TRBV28	TGTGCCAGCTCCTGGGGACAGGCCTACAATGAGCAGTTCTTC	CASSWGQAYNEQFF
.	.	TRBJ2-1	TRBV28	TGTGCCAGCAGTGCTCCAGGGACCCCCGCTGGGGAGCAGTTCTTC	CASSAPGTPAGEQFF
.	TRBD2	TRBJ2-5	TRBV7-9	TGTGCCAGCAGCCTCGAAAGGACTAGCGGGAGAGAGACCCAGTACTTC	CASSLERTSGRETQYF